This T cell receptor beta chain was documented in a study of blood T cell repertoires in COVID-19. Looking at the study overall: T cells, B-cell-depleted T cells, or PBMCs supplied cDNA or gDNA.

This table comes from immunoSEQ multiplex PCR, and its TCRdb copy is limited to in-frame clones, with some not included. Of 210,000 or so clones listed, about 88% are singletons. V was clipped by 4 bases and J by 8 bases; unmatched bases: 4. CDR3 size: 13 residues. Germline CDR1 and CDR2: KGHDR and SFDVKD. This chain connects TRBV24-1 to TRBJ1-2, with 9 bases matching TRBD1. The material sequenced was peripheral blood. The sequence was collected from a woman aged 55-69 years with acute or convalescent COVID-19. CDR3 amino acids: CATSDRDRVGYTF. CDR3 DNA sequence: TGTGCCACCAGTGACCGGGACAGGGTCGGCTACACCTTC.